The 6 T cell receptor beta chains presented below share a single source sample, sequenced in a study of regulatory T cells in long-lasting Graves disease. Time point of the sample: persistent/refractory GD, antithyroid drugs over 5 years with positive TRAb. TCR sequences were obtained from RNA taken from PBMCs. CDR3-region Arm-PCR and iRepertoire HTBI primers produced the TCR beta libraries. From the multiplex PCR reads, TCRdb called clonotypes with MiXCR, one entry per CDR3 protein. The top ten hold over 6% of the sample, which has around 460,000 distinct CDR3 sequences, roughly 21% seen once. The sample in question was peripheral blood mononuclear cells (PBMCs), obtained when the disease was refractory, from a patient treated with antithyroid drugs. The origin of the receptors is a female donor with Graves disease.

As for this clonotype: A read error is likely here: a far larger clone is one base away. The rearrangement uses TRBV6-1 and TRBJ2-7, with D maybe TRBD1 (5 bases). This CDR3 has 13 amino acids. V lost 5 bases to trimming and J lost 6 bases, with 14 bases between them. Germline CDR1 and CDR2: MNHNS and SASEGT. The CDR3 sequence: CASSPVQGGEQYF. CDR3 in DNA: TGTGCCAGCAGTCCGGTCCAGGGCGGCGAGCAGTACTTC.

The genes are TRBV12-3 or TRBV12-4 and TRBJ1-3; D gene unclear. Trimming shortened V by 6 bases and J by 9 bases, and 18 bases separated the two germline ends. The CDR3 length is 14 residues. CDR3 sequence: CASSPSTAAVTIYF. In DNA, the CDR3 is TGTGCCAGCAGCCCGTCCACGGCGGCCGTCACCATATATTTT.

This chain uses TRBV30 with TRBJ1-1; D gene uncertain. Germline assignment: CDR1 GTSNPN and CDR2 SVGIG (reference sequence). Trimming removed 3 bases at V and 0 bases at J, with 8 bases between. This CDR3 spans 13 amino acids. CDR3 region: CAWRKVLNTEAFF. The CDR3 nucleotides read TGTGCCTGGAGGAAGGTGCTGAACACTGAAGCTTTCTTT.

This clonotype has at least ten counts. The chain carries TRBV27 and TRBJ2-7; D may correspond to TRBD1 or TRBD2 (6 bases each). The CDR3 runs to 14 residues. The V end lost 5 bases, the J end lost 7 bases, and 18 bases lay between the germline ends. CDR1 is MNHEY, CDR2 SMNVEV, per germline (reference sequence). The CDR3: CASSPLPTGGEQYF. In DNA, the CDR3 is TGTGCCAGCAGTCCGCTCCCGACAGGAGGGGAGCAGTACTTC.

In its sample, this clonotype was seen many times. The chain employs TRBV20-1 and TRBJ1-1; D remains unclear. In germline, CDR1 is DFQATT, CDR2 SNEGSKA (reference sequence). Trimming took 1 base from V and 6 from J, leaving 12 bases between them. The CDR3 runs 13 residues. The DNA of the CDR3 is TGCAGTGCTAGAGTTAAGTATGAACCTGAAGCTTTCTTT. Its translation is CSARVKYEPEAFF.

This clonotype was picked up many times. The rearrangement joins TRBV27 to TRBJ1-5; weak D call: TRBD1 (5 bases). Deletions cut 0 bases from V and 2 bases from J, with 8 bases between. The germline CDR1 and CDR2 sequences are MNHEY and SMNVEV (reference sequence). There are 15 residues in the CDR3. CDR3 protein: CASSLSWGGNQPQHF. In DNA, the CDR3 is TGTGCCAGCAGTTTATCGTGGGGGGGCAATCAGCCCCAGCATTTT.